This T cell receptor (beta chain) was identified in a study of blood T cell repertoires in COVID-19. In the original workflow: Estimated nucleated cell counts came from reference gene primer amplification. Profiling relied on immunoSEQ multiplex PCR, and the TCRdb table lists in-frame clones only, not all of them. The V and J calls and the clone size are those of that table, but D and trimming were determined from the DNA. The sample comprises roughly 250,000 clones, about 80% of which are singletons, and 15% to 19% rests with the top ten. During active infection, Seattle patients enrolled and were then monitored through disease. Germline loops: CDR1 PRHDT, CDR2 FYEKMQ (reference sequence). The CDR3 totals 15 residues. V was clipped by 5 bases and J by 5 bases, with 15 bases between them.

This chain joins TRBV13 and TRBJ2-2; a possible D gene is TRBD1 (6 bases). The source of this sequence is a person aged 70 to 85 with COVID-19, enrolled during active disease. Sequences were obtained from peripheral blood. The DNA for the CDR3 is TGTGCCAGCAGCCGTCAGGGGCTCGGGACCGGGGAGCTGTTTTTT. Translating it yields CASSRQGLGTGELFF.